This T cell receptor beta chain emerged from a study of T cells in Graves' hyperthyroidism and ophthalmopathy. This clonotype turned up a few times. Authors of the study amplified TCR beta CDR3 regions from RNA transcripts. When the TCR CDR3 underwent first-round RT-PCR, the HTBI primer set was used. TCRdb reanalysed the multiplex PCR reads using MiXCR and keeps one entry per CDR3 protein. The top ten clones hold approximately 37% of a sample with about 300,000 distinct CDR3 sequences, approximately 19% of them seen once. This receptor was obtained from a man aged 45-65 years with Graves' ophthalmopathy. The sample comprised blood.

The CDR3 DNA is TGTGCCAGCAGTAACCTCGGACAGGGTGAGACCGGGGAGCTGTTTTTT. It specifies CASSNLGQGETGELFF. The chain joins TRBV12-3 or TRBV12-4 to TRBJ2-2; 8 bases agree with TRBD1. The CDR3 consists of 16 residues. Losses at the gene ends were 5 bases for V and 5 bases for J; bases not matched to a gene: 10.